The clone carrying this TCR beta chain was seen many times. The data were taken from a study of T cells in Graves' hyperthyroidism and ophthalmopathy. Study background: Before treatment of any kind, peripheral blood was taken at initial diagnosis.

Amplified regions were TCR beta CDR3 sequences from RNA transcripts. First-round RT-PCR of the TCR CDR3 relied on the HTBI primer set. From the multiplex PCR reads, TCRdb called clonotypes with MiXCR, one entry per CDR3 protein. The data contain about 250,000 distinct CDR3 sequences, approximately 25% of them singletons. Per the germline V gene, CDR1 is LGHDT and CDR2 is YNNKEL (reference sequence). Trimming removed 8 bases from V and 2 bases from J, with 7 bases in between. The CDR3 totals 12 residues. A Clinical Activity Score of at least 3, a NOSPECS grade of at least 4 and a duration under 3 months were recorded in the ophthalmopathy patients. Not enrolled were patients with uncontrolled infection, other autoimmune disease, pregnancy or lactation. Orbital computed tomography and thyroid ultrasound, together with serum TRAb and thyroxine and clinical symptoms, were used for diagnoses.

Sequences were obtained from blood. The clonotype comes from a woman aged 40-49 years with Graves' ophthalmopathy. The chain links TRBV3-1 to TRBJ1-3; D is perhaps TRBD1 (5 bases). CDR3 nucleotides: TGTGCCAGCTGGGGGGCTGGAAACACCATATATTTT. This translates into CASWGAGNTIYF.